A single sample is the source of the 30 T cell receptor beta chains below, sequenced in a study of blood T cell repertoires in COVID-19. Measured with immunoSEQ multiplex PCR; TCRdb has only the in-frame clones, and not every one. The table records around 100,000 clones, about 89% of them present only once. The sample taken for sequencing was peripheral blood. Every receptor here comes from a human donor with active COVID-19. The donor label of this sample is uncertain.

V is TRBV7-9 and J is TRBJ2-5; a weak D match, TRBD2 (6 bases). The CDR3 is 19 amino acids. Germline-derived CDR1 and CDR2 are SEHNR and FQNEAQ (reference sequence). Trimming shortened V by 5 bases and J by 0 bases, and 25 bases separated the two germline ends. The CDR3 DNA sequence: TGTGCCAGCAGCGGCCGGGAGCAGGCCCGAAGGAGGTACCAAGAGACCCAGTACTTC. Translated: CASSGREQARRRYQETQYF. Filled out from reference TRBV7-9 and TRBJ2-5, the complete variable domain reads DTGVSQNPRHKITKRGQNVTFRCDPISEHNRLYWYRQTLGQGPEFLTYFQNEAQLEKSRLLSDRFSAERPKGSFSTLEIQRTEQGDSAMYLCASSGREQARRRYQETQYFGPGTRLLVL.

The J gene is TRBJ1-4, the V gene TRBV6-4; the D is unclear. The V gene's germline CDR1 is MRHNA and CDR2 SNTAGT. V lost 5 bases and J 4 bases, leaving 14 bases between the germline ends. The CDR3 covers 15 residues. Written as DNA, the CDR3 is TGTGCCAGCAGTCCGGAAGGAGGATATAATGAAAAACTGTTTTTT. It encodes CASSPEGGYNEKLFF.

This clone was seen more than once but under ten times. The chain links TRBV2 to TRBJ2-7; 7 nucleotides line up with TRBD2. The CDR3 length is 15 residues. Germline V gives CDR1 SNHLY, CDR2 FYNNEI. V lost 4 bases to trimming and J lost 2 bases; unmatched junction nucleotides: 8. Here the CDR3 reads CASSGMKRGAYEQYF. CDR3 coding DNA: TGTGCCAGCAGTGGGATGAAGCGGGGAGCCTACGAGCAGTACTTC.

The gene calls are TRBV29-1 and TRBJ1-2, with D perhaps TRBD1 (5 bases). CDR1 is SQVTM, CDR2 ANQGSEA, per germline. This CDR3 is built from 12 residues. The V end lost 6 bases, the J end lost 1 base, and 9 bases lay between the germline ends. The CDR3 region is CSVWGVNYGYTF. CDR3 DNA sequence: TGCAGCGTATGGGGGGTTAACTATGGCTACACCTTC.

The genes are TRBV5-1 and TRBJ2-1; D may be TRBD1 (7 bases). This CDR3 region has 15 residues. The V gene lost 4 bases and the J gene lost 4 bases, with 15 bases spanning the gap. Germline loops: CDR1 SGHRS, CDR2 YFSETQ. The CDR3 nucleotides are TGCGCCAGCAGCCCCGCGGGACAGACTTACAATGAGCAGTTCTTC. This gives the protein CASSPAGQTYNEQFF.

The count of this clone is one. The chain is built from TRBV2 and TRBJ1-3, with 7 nucleotides matching TRBD1. Germline V CDR1 and CDR2: SNHLY, FYNNEI. This CDR3 contains 14 residues. V lost 7 bases, J lost 2 bases, and 5 bases stayed unmatched. DNA of the CDR3: TGTGCCAGCAAAGAGGGACAGCCTGGAAACACCATATATTTT. Protein product: CASKEGQPGNTIYF. The full variable domain, rest sourced from reference TRBV2 and TRBJ1-3, is EPEVTQTPSHQVTQMGQEVILRCVPISNHLYFYWYRQILGQKVEFLVSFYNNEISEKSEIFDDQFSVERPDGSNFTLKIRSTKLEDSAMYFCASKEGQPGNTIYFGEGSWLTVV.

The table lists this clone with a few counts. V usage is TRBV9 and J usage is TRBJ1-3; TRBD1 aligns across 8 bases. The germline V gene has CDR1 SGDLS and CDR2 YYNGEE. V dropped 4 bases and J dropped 0; count of bases not matched to a gene: 3. The CDR3 loop spans 15 amino acids. The CDR3 DNA is TGTGCCAGCAGCAAACAGGGGGACTCTGGAAACACCATATATTTT. It yields the protein CASSKQGDSGNTIYF.

The V gene is TRBV4-3, the J gene TRBJ2-7; tentative D call: TRBD2 (5 bases). The germline V gene has CDR1 LGHNA and CDR2 YSLEER. The CDR3 has 15 amino acids. Trimming stripped 1 base from V and 4 bases from J, with 14 bases between. The CDR3 DNA follows: TGCGCCAGCAGCCAAGGGCCCAGCGGAGGTTACGAGCAGTACTTC. It translates to CASSQGPSGGYEQYF.

The rearrangement links TRBV2 to TRBJ2-1; 11 nucleotides align to TRBD2. Germline V gene data show CDR1 as SNHLY and CDR2 as FYNNEI. Unmatched junction bases numbered 8, after V lost 6 bases and J lost 7 bases. CDR3 length: 15 residues. For the CDR3, the DNA is TGTGCCAGCAGGATAGCGGGGGGGCCGGGAAATGAGCAGTTCTTC. Residues: CASRIAGGPGNEQFF.

This sequence joins TRBV9 and TRBJ2-1; TRBD2 matches at 9 bases. This CDR3 region has 15 residues. The V and J ends lost 4 bases and 6 bases, in that order; junction bases with no gene match: 8. Germline V gene data show CDR1 as SGDLS and CDR2 as YYNGEE. CDR3 sequence (DNA): TGTGCCAGCAGCCTAAGCGGGGGGTCTCTCAATGAGCAGTTCTTC. It codes for CASSLSGGSLNEQFF.

This chain links TRBV7-6 with TRBJ1-2; D unresolved. V dropped 0 bases and J dropped 2 bases, with 4 bases sitting between them. The CDR3 length is 13 residues. Germline V gene sequence: CDR1 SGHVS, CDR2 FNYEAQ. The CDR3 reads CASSLAGNYGYTF. The CDR3 DNA reads TGTGCCAGCAGCTTAGCCGGGAACTATGGCTACACCTTC.

The chain combines TRBV28 with TRBJ2-7; no firm D call. The V gene lost 4 bases and the J gene lost 1 base, with 8 bases spanning the gap. The CDR3 is made up of 13 amino acids. Germline V gene lookup returns CDR1 MDHEN and CDR2 SYDVKM. The CDR3 region is CASSYTGSYEQYF. The CDR3 DNA sequence: TGTGCCAGCAGTTATACCGGGTCCTACGAGCAGTACTTC.

The chain carries TRBV11-1 and TRBJ2-7; 8 nucleotides line up with TRBD1. The CDR3 is made up of 13 amino acids. The germline V gene encodes CDR1 SGHAT and CDR2 FQDESV (reference sequence). V lost 8 bases to trimming and J lost 2 bases; unmatched junction nucleotides: 5. In DNA, the CDR3 is TGTGCCAGCGCCCAGGGGGCTCCCTACGAGCAGTACTTC. It yields the protein CASAQGAPYEQYF.

CDR3 residues: CASSPPGFGIQYF. CDR3 bases: TGTGCCAGTAGTCCCCCCGGGTTCGGCATTCAGTACTTC. The chain has TRBV19 and TRBJ2-4; D remains ambiguous. The CDR3 spans 13 residues. Germline assignment: CDR1 LNHDA and CDR2 SQIVND (reference sequence). Deletions cut 5 bases from V and 9 bases from J, with 14 bases between.

The rearrangement uses TRBV4-2 and TRBJ1-5; weak D call: TRBD1 (5 bases). In germline, CDR1 is LGHNA, CDR2 YNFKEQ. CDR3 length: 15 amino acids. Trimming left V 0 bases short and J 4 bases short, with 10 bases between. The CDR3 sequence is CASSQDTGGNQPQHF. The CDR3, as DNA: TGTGCCAGCAGCCAAGATACGGGGGGAAATCAGCCCCAGCATTTT.

This chain uses TRBV19 with TRBJ1-2; D is possibly TRBD1 (6 bases). The CDR3 loop spans 15 amino acids. Trimming stripped 1 base from V and 0 bases from J, with 9 bases between. CDR1 LNHDA and CDR2 SQIVND come from the germline V gene (reference sequence). The CDR3 DNA reads TGTGCCAGTAGTATAGTGGACAGATCTAACTATGGCTACACCTTC. This gives the protein CASSIVDRSNYGYTF.

This chain uses TRBV6-5 with TRBJ1-1; TRBD1 aligns across 10 bases. V lost 6 bases and J lost 5; bases outside the gene matches: 9. Germline lookup yields CDR1 MNHEY and CDR2 SVGAGI. This CDR3 comprises 15 residues. The CDR3 is CASRQPGQGWTEAFF. CDR3 in DNA: TGTGCCAGCAGGCAGCCGGGACAGGGGTGGACTGAAGCTTTCTTT.

The V gene is TRBV9, the J gene TRBJ1-1, with 7 nucleotides matching TRBD1. This CDR3 has 14 amino acids. V trimming: 2 bases; J trimming: 5 bases; junction bases outside the gene matches: 6. CDR1 is SGDLS, CDR2 YYNGEE, per germline. The chain's CDR3 is CASSVDRVGTEAFF. The CDR3 DNA reads TGTGCCAGCAGCGTCGACAGGGTGGGGACTGAAGCTTTCTTT.

The V gene is TRBV5-4, the J gene TRBJ2-7; D is perhaps TRBD2 (6 bases). The CDR3 is made up of 15 amino acids. CDR1 and CDR2 (germline): SGHNT, YYREEE (reference sequence). Between the trimmed V and J ends, which lost 4 bases and 2 bases, there was a span of 16 bases. CDR3 amino acids: CASSPNPGDPYEQYF. CDR3 DNA: TGTGCCAGCAGCCCGAATCCGGGGGACCCCTACGAGCAGTACTTC.

V is TRBV3-1 (or the pseudogene TRBV3-2) and J is TRBJ2-7; maybe TRBD1 (6 bases). The CDR3 loop spans 16 amino acids. Germline V CDR1 and CDR2: LGHDT, YNNKEL (reference sequence). Trimming pared 1 base from V and 2 bases from J, leaving 15 bases between. The CDR3 DNA sequence: TGTGCCAGCAGCCAAGGCCAAGGGGCAGGGGCCTACGAGCAGTACTTC. It translates to CASSQGQGAGAYEQYF.

This rearrangement joins TRBV6-1 to TRBJ2-7, with D possibly TRBD2 on 5 matching bases. The CDR3 consists of 16 residues. The germline V gene has CDR1 MNHNS and CDR2 SASEGT. Trimming cost V 3 bases and J 1 base, with 16 bases left between them. CDR3 sequence (DNA): TGTGCCAGCAGTGAGAGTCCCGGGGAATGGTCCTACGAGCAGTACTTC. Residues: CASSESPGEWSYEQYF.

This sequence joins TRBV9 and TRBJ2-7, with 10 bases fitting TRBD2. The J segment lost 5 bases and the V segment lost 0 bases, leaving 2 bases of the junction unmatched. The CDR3 has 14 amino acids. In germline, CDR1 is SGDLS, CDR2 YYNGEE. Written as DNA, the CDR3 is TGTGCCAGCAGCGTAGGTAGCGGGGGGAACGAGCAGTACTTC. The encoded protein is CASSVGSGGNEQYF.

V and J are TRBV27 and TRBJ1-1; D gene unclear. The ends were cut back, 3 bases at V and 3 bases at J, with 8 bases in the middle. Germline V gene data show CDR1 as MNHEY and CDR2 as SMNVEV (reference sequence). The CDR3 consists of 13 residues. CDR3 coding DNA: TGTGCCAGCAGTTTTTACAGAGACACTGAAGCTTTCTTT. Translated: CASSFYRDTEAFF.

The rearrangement uses TRBV7-3 and TRBJ2-3; 13 bases fit TRBD2. The CDR3 runs to 16 residues. Looked up from germline, CDR1 is SGHTA and CDR2 is FQGTGA. After removal of 5 bases from V and 8 bases from J, the junction contained 10 bases not matched to a gene. The CDR3 DNA sequence: TGTGCCAGCAGCCCCCGGACTAGCGGGGGCCCTGGTACGCAGTATTTT. Translation: CASSPRTSGGPGTQYF.

The chain recombines TRBV7-3 with TRBJ2-3, with 7 bases lining up with TRBD1. V lost 8 bases and J lost 4; bases outside the gene matches: 9. The CDR3 extends over 14 amino acids. Germline-derived CDR1 and CDR2 are SGHTA and FQGTGA. CDR3 region: CASQGVELADTQYF. The DNA of the CDR3 is TGTGCCAGCCAGGGGGTAGAATTGGCAGATACGCAGTATTTT.

This clone occurred once. V gene TRBV5-1 combines with J gene TRBJ1-2; the D is unclear. CDR1 and CDR2 from the germline V gene are SGHRS and YFSETQ. CDR3 length: 17 residues. V dropped 2 bases and J dropped 4 bases, with 21 bases sitting between them. The CDR3 protein is CASSFGGSRMSFYGYTF. CDR3 nucleotides: TGCGCCAGCAGCTTTGGCGGATCGAGGATGTCCTTCTATGGCTACACCTTC.

The chain links TRBV6-2 or TRBV6-3 to TRBJ2-1, with a possible D match to TRBD1 (5 bases). The CDR3 is 14 amino acids. Germline CDR1 is MNHEY and CDR2 is SVGEGT. V lost 2 bases, J lost 4 bases, and 9 bases lay in between. The CDR3, as DNA: TGTGCCAGCAGTTACAGCAGGGTTTACAATGAGCAGTTCTTC. It is translated as CASSYSRVYNEQFF.

The chain carries TRBV2 and TRBJ1-3; D unclear. Germline V CDR1 and CDR2: SNHLY, FYNNEI. This CDR3 has 15 residues. V was shortened by 3 bases and J by 0 bases, with 9 bases between the two germline ends. CDR3: CASSESPLSGNTIYF. In DNA, the CDR3 is TGTGCCAGCAGTGAGAGCCCTCTCTCTGGAAACACCATATATTTT.

V is TRBV12-3 or TRBV12-4 and J is TRBJ2-7; D is unresolved. Trimming removed 3 bases from V and 7 bases from J, with 13 bases in between. The CDR3 spans 13 residues. CDR3 residues: CASSFGSFGEQYF. In DNA form, the CDR3 reads TGTGCCAGCAGTTTTGGGTCATTCGGGGAGCAGTACTTC.

This clone was seen only once. The chain couples TRBV18 to TRBJ2-3, with no clear D. Trimming took off 2 bases at V and 6 bases at J, with 12 bases between the two ends. CDR1 and CDR2 from the germline V gene are KGHSH and LQKENI. This CDR3 has 14 amino acids. CDR3 protein: CASSPSTKPDTQYF. The CDR3 DNA reads as TGTGCCAGCTCACCATCAACTAAACCCGATACGCAGTATTTT. Combining the CDR3 with reference TRBV18 and TRBJ2-3 gives the whole variable domain NAGVMQNPRHLVRRRGQEARLRCSPMKGHSHVYWYRQLPEEGLKFMVYLQKENIIDESGMPKERFSAEFPKEGPSILRIQQVVRGDSAAYFCASSPSTKPDTQYFGPGTRLTVL.